This T cell receptor (beta chain) came from a study of blood T cells in healthy people across ages. Regarding the study as a whole: When set beside aged donors, long-lived donors presented more naive CD4+ cells and higher diversity. Per million T cells, the diversity of TCR beta decreased roughly linearly as age advanced. Unsorted PBMC input precluded a conclusive naive versus antigen-experienced comparison.

Alongside a J-beta primer mix, a sample-barcoded 5' primer served in a second PCR lasting 7 to 11 cycles. TCRdb re-called the 5' RACE reads with MiXCR, one entry per CDR3 protein. This sample has around 800,000 distinct CDR3 sequences, with roughly 50% found just once. Points on this clonotype: The antigen remains undetermined.

Sequenced material: blood. This TCR was recovered from an elderly man in good health.

The CDR3: CSAAPGQETQYF. CDR3 DNA: TGCAGTGCCGCTCCAGGTCAAGAGACCCAGTACTTC. The genes are TRBV20-1 and TRBJ2-5; D unresolved. Germline V gene lookup returns CDR1 DFQATT and CDR2 SNEGSKA (reference sequence). V shed 6 bases and J shed 2 bases, with 10 bases lying between them. This CDR3 spans 12 amino acids.